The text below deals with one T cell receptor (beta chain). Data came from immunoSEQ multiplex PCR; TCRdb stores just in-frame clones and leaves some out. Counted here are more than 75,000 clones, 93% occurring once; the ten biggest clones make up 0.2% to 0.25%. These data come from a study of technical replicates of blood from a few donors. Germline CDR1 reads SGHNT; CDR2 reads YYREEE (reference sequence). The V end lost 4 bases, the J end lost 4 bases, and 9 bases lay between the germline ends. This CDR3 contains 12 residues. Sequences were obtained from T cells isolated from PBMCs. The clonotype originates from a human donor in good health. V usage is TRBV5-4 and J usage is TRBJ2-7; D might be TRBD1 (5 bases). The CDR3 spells CASSQGEYEQYF. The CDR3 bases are TGTGCCAGCAGCCAGGGTGAATACGAGCAGTACTTC.